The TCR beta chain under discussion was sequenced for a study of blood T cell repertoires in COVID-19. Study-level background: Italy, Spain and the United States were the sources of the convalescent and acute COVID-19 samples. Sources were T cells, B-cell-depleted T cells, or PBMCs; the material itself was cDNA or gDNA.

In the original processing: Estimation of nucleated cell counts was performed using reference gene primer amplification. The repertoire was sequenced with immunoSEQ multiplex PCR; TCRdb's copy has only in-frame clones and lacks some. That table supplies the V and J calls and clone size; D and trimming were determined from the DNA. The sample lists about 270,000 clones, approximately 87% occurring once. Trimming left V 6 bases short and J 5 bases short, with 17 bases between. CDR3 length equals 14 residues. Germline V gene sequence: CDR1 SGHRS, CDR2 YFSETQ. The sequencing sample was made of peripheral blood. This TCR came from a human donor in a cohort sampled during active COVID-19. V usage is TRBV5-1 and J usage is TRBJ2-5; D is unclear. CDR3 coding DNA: TGCGCCAGCAAGCCATTTCCATTCACGGAGACCCAGTACTTC. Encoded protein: CASKPFPFTETQYF.